These 11 T cell receptor beta chains were all obtained from the same sample, sequenced in a study of blood T cell repertoires in COVID-19. Profiling relied on immunoSEQ multiplex PCR, and the TCRdb table lists in-frame clones only, not all of them. The sample holds 410,000 or so clones, over 75% seen once. Material for sequencing was peripheral blood. The source of these receptors is a woman aged 40 to 55 with COVID-19, enrolled during active disease.

This chain joins TRBV11-2 and TRBJ1-2, with D uncertain. Germline CDR1 reads SGHAT; CDR2 reads FQNNGV. This CDR3 contains 14 residues. The V and J ends lost 5 bases and 7 bases respectively, with 17 bases between them. The CDR3 here is CASSPRAPSGGYTF. The CDR3 coding sequence is TGTGCCAGCAGCCCTCGGGCCCCGAGCGGTGGCTACACCTTC.

The CDR3 DNA follows: TGTGCCAGCAGCTTGTCACAGGGGAACCACGAGCAGTACTTC. Encoded protein: CASSLSQGNHEQYF. The chain combines TRBV5-5 with TRBJ2-7; 7 bases align to TRBD1. With V trimmed by 1 base and J by 5 bases, 6 bases remained unmatched. The CDR3 spans 14 residues. Germline lookup yields CDR1 SGHKS and CDR2 YYEKEE (reference sequence).

The rearrangement links TRBV3-1 (or the pseudogene TRBV3-2) to TRBJ2-2, with 9 bases identical to TRBD2. The CDR3 runs 16 residues. CDR1 LGHDT and CDR2 YNNKEL come from the germline V gene (reference sequence). Losses at the gene ends were 5 bases for V and 7 bases for J; bases not matched to a gene: 11. The CDR3 DNA is TGTGCCAGCAGCTTGGGACTAGCCCGAAAGAACGGGGAGCTGTTTTTT. This translates into CASSLGLARKNGELFF.

The CDR3 nucleotides are TGTGCCAGCAGCCAAGATCTTGCTCCAGGAAGAGATGAAAAACTGTTTTTT. Residues: CASSQDLAPGRDEKLFF. The V and J genes are TRBV3-1 (or the pseudogene TRBV3-2) and TRBJ1-4; D is ambiguous. Germline loops: CDR1 LGHDT, CDR2 YNNKEL (reference sequence). Deletions cut 0 bases from V and 6 bases from J, with 17 bases between. The CDR3 loop spans 17 amino acids.

The V and J genes are TRBV7-3 and TRBJ1-1; 8 nucleotides align to TRBD1. The germline V gene encodes CDR1 SGHTA and CDR2 FQGTGA. There are 13 residues in the CDR3. The V and J ends lost 4 bases and 8 bases, in that order; junction bases with no gene match: 6. The DNA for the CDR3 is TGTGCCAGCAGCTCAAAGACAGGGGCCGAAGCTTTCTTT. Its translation: CASSSKTGAEAFF.

The chain is built from TRBV5-8 and TRBJ2-3; the match to TRBD2 covers 9 bases. The CDR3 has 15 residues. Germline V gives CDR1 SGHTS, CDR2 YDEGEE. The V and J ends lost 7 bases and 2 bases, in that order; junction bases with no gene match: 8. CDR3 sequence: CASLRAGGYTDTQYF. The DNA of the CDR3 is TGTGCCAGCTTAAGAGCGGGGGGTTACACAGATACGCAGTATTTT.

The V gene is TRBV19, the J gene TRBJ2-1; the match to TRBD2 covers 10 bases. With 5 bases clipped from V and 9 bases from J, the junction kept 7 bases outside the gene matches. This CDR3 contains 14 residues. From germline, CDR1 is LNHDA and CDR2 SQIVND (reference sequence). The CDR3 protein is CASSSQRGGGEQFF. In nucleotides, the CDR3 is TGTGCCAGTAGTTCCCAGCGGGGGGGCGGTGAGCAGTTCTTC.

The V gene is TRBV5-4, the J gene TRBJ1-1; possibly TRBD1 for D (6 bases). Per the germline V gene, CDR1 is SGHNT and CDR2 is YYREEE (reference sequence). CDR3 length: 16 residues. The germline V and J ends were trimmed by 4 bases and 4 bases, with 20 bases remaining between them. CDR3 bases: TGTGCCAGCAGCGGGCTTATCGGGGGGCGAAGCACTGAAGCTTTCTTT. Protein product: CASSGLIGGRSTEAFF. Using reference TRBV5-4 and TRBJ1-1 for the parts outside the CDR3, the full variable domain is ETGVTQSPTHLIKTRGQQVTLRCSSQSGHNTVSWYQQALGQGPQFIFQYYREEENGRGNFPPRFSGLQFPNYSSELNVNALELDDSALYLCASSGLIGGRSTEAFFGQGTRLTVV.

This clone was seen once. This chain uses TRBV2 with TRBJ1-1, with D tentatively TRBD1 (6 bases). The CDR3 is 17 amino acids. Deletions cut 5 bases from V and 0 bases from J, with 19 bases between. In germline, CDR1 is SNHLY, CDR2 FYNNEI. This chain's CDR3 is CASSNTGKRMVNTEAFF. Written as DNA, the CDR3 is TGTGCCAGCAGTAATACAGGGAAACGGATGGTGAACACTGAAGCTTTCTTT.

This sequence joins TRBV7-2 and TRBJ2-1, with TRBD2 identical over 12 bases. Germline values: CDR1 SGHTA, CDR2 FQGNSA. V was clipped by 5 bases and J by 7 bases; unmatched bases: 3. This CDR3 spans 14 amino acids. DNA for the CDR3: TGTGCCAGCAGCAAAACTAGCGGGAGGAATGAGCAGTTCTTC. Protein: CASSKTSGRNEQFF.

The chain is built from TRBV7-8 and TRBJ1-1; the D gene is possibly TRBD1 (6 bases). The CDR3 length is 14 residues. V lost 1 base and J 1 base, leaving 7 bases between the germline ends. CDR1 is SGHVS, CDR2 FQNEAQ, per germline. The CDR3 loop is CASSLVGGNTEAFF. CDR3 bases: TGTGCCAGCAGCTTAGTAGGGGGGAACACTGAAGCTTTCTTT.